This T cell receptor beta chain was captured by sequencing in a study of TIL therapy for anti-PD-1-resistant metastatic lung cancer. Across the whole study: Progressing patients received lymphodepletion, expanded TIL infusion and IL-2. Most patients had lung adenocarcinoma. Study-level points and caveats: TIL clonotype persistence in blood showed no apparent association with response.

The libraries were made with immunoSEQ v3. The table came from immunoSEQ multiplex PCR; TCRdb's copy has only in-frame clones and leaves some out. Found here are just over 45,000 clones, 79% of them singletons; the top ten hold approximately 16%. Comment on this clone: Its specificity is not known.

Time point: pre-treatment sample, taken before nivolumab and TIL therapy. The sequence came from a man aged 65 to 85 with non-small cell lung cancer. This material consisted of blood, taken at baseline.

The CDR3 DNA reads as TGTGCCAGCAGCTTACAAATTTTGGTAGCGGGACTAGATACGCAGTATTTT. It specifies CASSLQILVAGLDTQYF. The chain recombines TRBV11-1 with TRBJ2-3; 8 bases map to TRBD2. Germline loops: CDR1 SGHAT, CDR2 FQDESV (reference sequence). The V segment lost 2 bases and the J segment 5 bases; nucleotides outside the gene matches: 12. The CDR3 loop spans 17 amino acids.